This T cell receptor (beta chain) is from a study of cytomegalovirus exposure and HLA in healthy donors. Turning to the study itself: For the approximately 400 genotyped donors, 80% to 90% fell within the Caucasian-associated ancestry cluster. Whole-study results and caveats: Rarity marked most TCR sequences, yet some public TCRs occurred in many donors. V- and J-gene trimming in TCR beta was tied to a missense DCLRE1C variant by an analysis performed later.

Amplification used 60 Vbeta primers and 13 Jbeta primers. The data were produced by immunoSEQ multiplex PCR, yet TCRdb's version contains in-frame clones alone and is incomplete. This sample's clone table lists some 72,000 clones. CDR1 is MNHEY and CDR2 is SVGAGI in the germline V gene. Trimming left V 0 bases short and J 9 bases short, with 6 bases between. CDR3 length equals 12 residues. For this clone: Its antigen is currently unknown.

The TCR originated in a man aged 25-45 years in good health and CMV-seronegative. The sample was PBMCs. V usage is TRBV6-5 and J usage is TRBJ2-1, with TRBD2 as a possible D gene (5 bases). The CDR3 DNA reads TGTGCCAGCAGTTACTCAGGGAGTGAGCAGTTCTTC. Amino acid sequence: CASSYSGSEQFF.